This T cell receptor beta chain appears in the sequencing data of a study of T cells in Graves' hyperthyroidism and ophthalmopathy. Across the study: Pretreatment peripheral blood was obtained at initial diagnosis.

The germline V gene encodes CDR1 MGHDK and CDR2 SYGVNS. This CDR3 spans 15 amino acids. Recently diagnosed hyperthyroidism of less than 2 months' duration affected patients aged 18 to 65. Sample collection date corresponds to first hyperthyroidism diagnosis, prior to any ophthalmopathy symptoms. Fresh 10 ml peripheral blood yielded PBMCs. In regard to this clonotype: Being one base from a much bigger clone, this may be a read error.

The CDR3 regions of TCR beta were amplified from RNA transcripts. With the HTBI primer set, the TCR CDR3 went through a first round of RT-PCR. MiXCR was run by TCRdb on the multiplex PCR reads, yielding one entry per CDR3 protein. The table shows approximately 620,000 distinct CDR3 sequences, with approximately 14% occurring only once. The genes are TRBV25-1 and TRBJ2-7; 7 bases are a match to TRBD1. Specimen: blood. This sequence was found in a woman in her twenties or thirties with Graves' hyperthyroidism that later progressed to Graves' ophthalmopathy. The chain's CDR3 is CAGSVNGQGAYEQYF. CDR3 nucleotide sequence: TGTGCCGGCAGTGTCAACGGTCAGGGGGCCTACGAGCAGTACTTC.